Listed here are 3 T cell receptor beta chains from one sample, sequenced in a study of vaccination effects on CD4 cells after COVID-19 (dated by TCRdb to 2022 to 2024). These receptors are not linked to any known antigen. Libraries were constructed by the immunoSEQ multiplex PCR assay. Not all clones reach the TCRdb copy of this immuneACCESS table, which keeps in-frame sequences only. Checked studies attribute under half of the gap to unresolved V genes and leave the rest unexplained. Present in this sample are more than 60,000 clones, about 74% of which were seen just once. The top ten constitute roughly 1.6% of the sample. The ViraFEST assay stimulated PBMC with viral peptide pools and then used TCR sequencing to identify antigen-specific CD4+ T cell clonotypes by expansion. After approximately 11 days of culture, CD4+ T cells were isolated with the EasySep CD4+ T cell isolation kit. Participants received two doses of either the BNT162b2 or the mRNA-1273 mRNA SARS-CoV-2 vaccine.

The specimen comprised CD4+ T cells from PBMCs cultured with HCoV-229E spike peptides, sampled after COVID-19 vaccination. Sample cell subset or site, as interpreted from the label and publication: HCoV-229E spike overlapping peptide pool stimulation. Every receptor here comes from a human donor who received a COVID-19 vaccine.

The chain joins TRBV28 to TRBJ2-5; the D is unclear. Between the trimmed V and J ends, which lost 7 bases and 1 base, there was a span of 10 bases. The germline V gene has CDR1 MDHEN and CDR2 SYDVKM. The CDR3 extends over 13 amino acids. The CDR3 nucleotides are TGTGCCAGCACTACAACCAGCCAAGAGACCCAGTACTTC. It specifies CASTTTSQETQYF.

This chain connects TRBV29-1 to TRBJ1-1; D is unresolved. Trimming shortened V by 7 bases and J by 0 bases, and 12 bases separated the two germline ends. The V gene's germline CDR1 is SQVTM and CDR2 ANQGSEA. The CDR3 is 13 residues long. The CDR3 region is CSAMTDLNTEAFF. As DNA, the CDR3 is TGCAGCGCTATGACGGATTTGAACACTGAAGCTTTCTTT.

This clone was counted between two and nine times. The CDR3 DNA reads TGTGCCAGCAGTTACTCGGCAGCATCCTACAATGAGCAGTTCTTC. It translates to CASSYSAASYNEQFF. V gene TRBV6-5 combines with J gene TRBJ2-1, with D unresolved. Germline V gene data show CDR1 as MNHEY and CDR2 as SVGAGI. V was trimmed by 0 bases and J by 1 base, leaving 7 bases between them. The CDR3 sequence is 15 residues long.